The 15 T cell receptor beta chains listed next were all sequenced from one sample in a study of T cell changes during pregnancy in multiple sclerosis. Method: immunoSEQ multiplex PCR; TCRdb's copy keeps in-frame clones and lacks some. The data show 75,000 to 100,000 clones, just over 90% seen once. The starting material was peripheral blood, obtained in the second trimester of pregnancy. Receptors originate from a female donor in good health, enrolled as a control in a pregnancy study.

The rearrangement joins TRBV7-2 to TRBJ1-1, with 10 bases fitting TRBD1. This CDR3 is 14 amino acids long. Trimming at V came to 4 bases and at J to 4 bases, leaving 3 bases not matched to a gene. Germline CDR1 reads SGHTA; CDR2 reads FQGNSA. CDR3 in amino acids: CASSSDRGGTEAFF. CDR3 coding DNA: TGTGCCAGCAGCTCGGACAGGGGGGGCACTGAAGCTTTCTTT. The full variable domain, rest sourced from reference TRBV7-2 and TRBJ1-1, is GAGVSQSPSNKVTEKGKDVELRCDPISGHTALYWYRQSLGQGLEFLIYFQGNSAPDKSGLPSDRFSAERTGGSVSTLTIQRTQQEDSAVYLCASSSDRGGTEAFFGQGTRLTVV.

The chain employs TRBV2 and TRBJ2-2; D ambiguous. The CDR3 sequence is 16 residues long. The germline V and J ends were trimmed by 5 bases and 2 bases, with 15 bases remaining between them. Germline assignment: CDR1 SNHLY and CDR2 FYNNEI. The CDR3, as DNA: TGTGCCAGCAGTCCGAACCACTTCTTAAACACCGGGGAGCTGTTTTTT. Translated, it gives CASSPNHFLNTGELFF.

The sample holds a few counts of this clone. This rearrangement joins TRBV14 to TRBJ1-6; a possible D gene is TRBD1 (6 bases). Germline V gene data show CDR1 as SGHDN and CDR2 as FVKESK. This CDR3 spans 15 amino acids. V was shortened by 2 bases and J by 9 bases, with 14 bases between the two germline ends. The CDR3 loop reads CASSQLGAKGSPLHF. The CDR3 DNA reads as TGTGCCAGCAGCCAATTGGGGGCGAAGGGTTCACCCCTCCACTTT.

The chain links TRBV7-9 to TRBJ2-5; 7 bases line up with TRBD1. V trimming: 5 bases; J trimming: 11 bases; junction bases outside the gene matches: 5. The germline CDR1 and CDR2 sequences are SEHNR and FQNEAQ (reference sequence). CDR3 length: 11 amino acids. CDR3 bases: TGTGCCAGCAGCCCTGGGACAGATCAGTACTTC. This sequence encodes CASSPGTDQYF.

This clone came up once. The CDR3 loop reads CAGRLQGAGNTEAFF. The CDR3 DNA follows: TGTGCCGGCCGTCTACAGGGCGCTGGGAACACTGAAGCTTTCTTT. The V and J genes are TRBV6-1 and TRBJ1-1; perhaps TRBD1 as D (6 bases). The germline CDR1 and CDR2 sequences are MNHNS and SASEGT. This CDR3 is built from 15 residues. Deletions cut 11 bases from V and 1 base from J, with 20 bases between.

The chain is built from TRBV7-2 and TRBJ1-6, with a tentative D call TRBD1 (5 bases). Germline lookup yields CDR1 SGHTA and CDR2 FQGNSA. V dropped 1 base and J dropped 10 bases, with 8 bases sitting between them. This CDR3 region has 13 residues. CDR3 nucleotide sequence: TGTGCCAGCAGCTTAGAAGGGGCATCACCCCTCCACTTT. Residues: CASSLEGASPLHF.

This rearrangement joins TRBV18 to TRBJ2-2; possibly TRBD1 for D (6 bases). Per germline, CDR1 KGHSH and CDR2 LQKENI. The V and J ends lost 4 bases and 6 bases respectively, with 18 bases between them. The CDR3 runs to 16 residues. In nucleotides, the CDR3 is TGTGCCAGCTCACGCGACAAGGTGGGGGCGCCCGGGGAGCTGTTTTTT. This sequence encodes CASSRDKVGAPGELFF.

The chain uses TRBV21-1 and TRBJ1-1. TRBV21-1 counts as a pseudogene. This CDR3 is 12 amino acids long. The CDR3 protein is CASSKGAGEAFF. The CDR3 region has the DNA TGTGCCAGCAGCAAAGGGGCGGGTGAAGCTTTCTTT.

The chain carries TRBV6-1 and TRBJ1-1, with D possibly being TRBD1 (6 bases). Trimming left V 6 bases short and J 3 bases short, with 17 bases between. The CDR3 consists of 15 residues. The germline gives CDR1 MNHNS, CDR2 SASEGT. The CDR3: CASRGSPDRYTEAFF. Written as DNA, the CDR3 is TGTGCCAGCAGGGGGTCTCCGGACAGATACACTGAAGCTTTCTTT.

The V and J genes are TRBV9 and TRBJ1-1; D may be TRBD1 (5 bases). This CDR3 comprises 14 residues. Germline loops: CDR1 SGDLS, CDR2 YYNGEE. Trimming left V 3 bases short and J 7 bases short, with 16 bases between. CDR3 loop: CASSAGGEGYEAFF. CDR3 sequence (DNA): TGTGCCAGCAGCGCCGGGGGGGAGGGGTATGAAGCTTTCTTT.

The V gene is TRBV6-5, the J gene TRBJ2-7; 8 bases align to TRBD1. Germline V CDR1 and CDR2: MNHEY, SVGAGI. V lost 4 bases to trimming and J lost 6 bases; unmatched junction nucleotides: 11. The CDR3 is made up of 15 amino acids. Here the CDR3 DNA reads TGTGCCAGCAGTTCCTGGACAGGGACGGTCCGCGAGCAGTACTTC. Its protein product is CASSSWTGTVREQYF.

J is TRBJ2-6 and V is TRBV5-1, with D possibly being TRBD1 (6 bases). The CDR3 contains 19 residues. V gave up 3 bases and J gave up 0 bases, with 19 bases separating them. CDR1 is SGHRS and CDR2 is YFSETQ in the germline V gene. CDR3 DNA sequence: TGCGCCAGCAGCTACTCTCCCGGTGGACAGTCCTCTGGGGCCAACGTCCTGACTTTC. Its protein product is CASSYSPGGQSSGANVLTF.

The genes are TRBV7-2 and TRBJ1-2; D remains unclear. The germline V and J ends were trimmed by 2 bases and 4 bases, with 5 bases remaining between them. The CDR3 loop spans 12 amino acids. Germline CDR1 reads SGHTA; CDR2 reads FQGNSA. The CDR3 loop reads CASSLHSYGYTF. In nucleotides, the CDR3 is TGTGCCAGCAGCTTACACAGCTATGGCTACACCTTC.

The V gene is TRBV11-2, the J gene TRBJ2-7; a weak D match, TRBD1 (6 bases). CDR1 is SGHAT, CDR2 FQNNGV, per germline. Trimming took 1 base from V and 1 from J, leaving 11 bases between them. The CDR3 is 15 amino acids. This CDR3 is CASSLALQGSYEQYF. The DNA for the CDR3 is TGTGCCAGCAGCTTAGCTCTACAGGGTTCCTACGAGCAGTACTTC.

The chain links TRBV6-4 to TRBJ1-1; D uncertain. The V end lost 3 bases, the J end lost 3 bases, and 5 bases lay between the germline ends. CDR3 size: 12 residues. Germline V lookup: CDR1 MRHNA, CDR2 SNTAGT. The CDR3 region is CASSELYTEAFF. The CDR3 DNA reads TGTGCCAGCAGTGAACTATACACTGAAGCTTTCTTT.